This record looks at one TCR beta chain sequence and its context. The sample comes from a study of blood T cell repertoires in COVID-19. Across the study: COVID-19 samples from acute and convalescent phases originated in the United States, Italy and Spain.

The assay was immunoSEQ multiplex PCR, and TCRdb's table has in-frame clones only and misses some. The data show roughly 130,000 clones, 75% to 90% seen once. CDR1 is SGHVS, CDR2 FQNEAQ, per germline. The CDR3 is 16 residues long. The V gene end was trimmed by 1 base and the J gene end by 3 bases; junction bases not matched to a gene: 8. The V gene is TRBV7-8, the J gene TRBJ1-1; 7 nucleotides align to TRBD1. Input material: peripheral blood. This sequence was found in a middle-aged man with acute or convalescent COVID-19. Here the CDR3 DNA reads TGTGCCAGCAGCTTAGTTGAGAGGGGGCGGGACACTGAAGCTTTCTTT. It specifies CASSLVERGRDTEAFF.